The entry that follows covers one TCR beta chain sequence. Its antigen is undetermined. A second PCR of roughly 7 to 11 cycles used a sample-barcoded 5' primer and a J-beta primer mix. TCRdb analysed the 5' RACE reads with MiXCR anew, one entry per CDR3 protein. Here the sample spans 1.5 million to 2 million distinct CDR3 sequences, about 50% being singletons. The data were taken from a study of blood T cells in healthy people across ages. In the study overall: There was about one barcoded beta molecule captured by template switching per two T cells. Study-wide results and caveats: Possibly, changes in expanded clonotypes were confounded because donor CMV status was unknown. Aged donors had fewer naive CD4+ cells and lower diversity than long-lived donors.

Trimming stripped 1 base from V and 0 bases from J, with 12 bases between. Per germline, CDR1 DFQATT and CDR2 SNEGSKA (reference sequence). CDR3 length: 15 residues. Material: blood. The chain uses TRBV20-1 and TRBJ2-5, with D perhaps matching TRBD1 (5 bases). This receptor was identified in a woman in her thirties or forties in good health. The CDR3: CSARAPTDDQETQYF. Written as DNA, the CDR3 is TGCAGTGCTAGAGCCCCGACAGACGACCAAGAGACCCAGTACTTC.